This paragraph covers one TCR beta chain sequence. Measured with immunoSEQ multiplex PCR; TCRdb has only the in-frame clones, and not every one. This sample carries 130,000 or so clones, around 88% of them seen once, and the ten largest clones take roughly 18%. The sample belongs to a study of blood T cell repertoires in COVID-19. At the level of the study: From T cells, B-cell-depleted T cells, or PBMCs came the material, which was cDNA or gDNA.

The junction had 13 bases not matched to a gene; V was cut back by 6 bases and J by 7 bases. Germline CDR1 GTSNPN, CDR2 SVGIG (reference sequence). The CDR3 covers 15 residues. Sequencing was done on a sample of peripheral blood. V usage is TRBV30 and J usage is TRBJ2-5; 11 bases map to TRBD2. The source is a man in his fifties or sixties with active or convalescent COVID-19. CDR3 region: CACATTSGESRTQYF. CDR3 nucleotides: TGTGCCTGTGCGACGACTAGCGGGGAATCAAGGACCCAGTACTTC. Supplemented by reference TRBV30 and TRBJ2-5, the full variable domain reads SQTIHQWPATLVQPVGSPLSLECTVEGTSNPNLYWYRQAAGRGLQLLFYSVGIGQISSEVPQNLSASRPQDRQFILSSKKLLLSDSGFYLCACATTSGESRTQYFGPGTRLLVL.